Listed below are T cell receptor beta chains from one sample, sequenced in a study of blood T cell repertoires in COVID-19. Assay used: immunoSEQ multiplex PCR; TCRdb lists only in-frame clones, some missing. The sample yields over 120,000 clones, about 80% seen once. Sequencing was carried out using PBMCs or T cells enriched from blood (not recorded which). These receptor sequences come from a man over 45 who had recovered from COVID-19. Each CDR3 is given with its conserved first and last residue. Each record gives: J gene, D gene, clone size, V gene, CDR3 protein, CDR3 DNA. The D gene is left open where the match is weak. Only part of the rows carry a size: once, few, many, or a class if the clone is expanded.

>TRBJ1-5|.|once|TRBV7-8
CASSLERGNQPQHF
TGTGCCAGCAGCTTAGAGAGGGGGAATCAGCCCCAGCATTTT
>TRBJ2-7|TRBD1|.|TRBV5-1
CASSSQGAEQYF
TGCGCCAGCAGCTCTCAGGGGGCCGAGCAGTACTTC
>TRBJ1-1|TRBD1|.|TRBV3-1/TRBV3-2
CASSQASWTGGTEAFF
TGTGCCAGCAGCCAAGCTAGTTGGACAGGGGGGACTGAAGCTTTCTTT
>TRBJ2-6|.|.|TRBV3-1/TRBV3-2
CASSPGGLRANVLTF
TGTGCCAGCAGCCCCGGAGGCCTGCGGGCCAACGTCCTGACTTTC
>TRBJ2-1|TRBD1|.|TRBV7-3
CASSSISGTGPLSYNEQFF
TGTGCCAGCAGTTCTATTTCCGGGACAGGCCCTTTATCCTACAATGAGCAGTTCTTC
>TRBJ2-7|.|once|TRBV5-8
CASSFSVLYEQYF
TGTGCCAGCAGCTTTTCGGTCCTCTACGAGCAGTACTTC
>TRBJ1-5|.|.|TRBV24-1
CATSDENYQPQHF
TGTGCCACCAGTGATGAGAACTATCAGCCCCAGCATTTT
>TRBJ1-2|TRBD1|.|TRBV5-6
CASNPRGQNYGYTF
TGTGCCAGCAACCCCCGGGGACAGAACTATGGCTACACCTTC
>TRBJ2-5|TRBD1|.|TRBV5-1
CASSFTGEETQYF
TGCGCCAGCAGCTTCACAGGGGAAGAGACCCAGTACTTC
>TRBJ1-1|.|.|TRBV7-3
CASSLKAVGDTEAFF
TGTGCCAGCAGCTTAAAGGCGGTAGGGGACACTGAAGCTTTCTTT
>TRBJ2-3|.|.|TRBV6-2/TRBV6-3
CASSYGYTQYF
TGTGCCAGCAGTTACGGCTATACGCAGTATTTT
>TRBJ1-4|TRBD1|.|TRBV7-2
CASSLGRDRGRSNEKLFF
TGTGCCAGCAGCTTAGGAAGAGACAGGGGGCGATCTAATGAAAAACTGTTTTTT
>TRBJ2-7|TRBD2|.|TRBV29-1
CSVEQAGASYEQYF
TGCAGCGTTGAACAAGCGGGGGCCTCCTACGAGCAGTACTTC
>TRBJ2-2|TRBD1|.|TRBV6-6
CASSSGTGVNTGELFF
TGTGCCAGCAGTTCCGGGACAGGGGTGAACACCGGGGAGCTGTTTTTT
>TRBJ2-3|.|.|TRBV4-1
CASSRDSGADTQYF
TGCGCCAGCAGCAGGGACTCCGGGGCAGATACGCAGTATTTT
>TRBJ1-5|.|.|TRBV5-6
CASTLGGEFNQPQHF
TGTGCCAGCACCCTGGGGGGGGAGTTCAATCAGCCCCAGCATTTT
>TRBJ1-2|TRBD1|.|TRBV9
CASSDRGGVGGYTF
TGTGCCAGCAGCGACAGGGGCGGAGTTGGGGGCTACACCTTC
>TRBJ2-7|TRBD1|few|TRBV19
CASSAQAGTGGLHEQYF
TGTGCCAGTAGTGCCCAAGCCGGGACAGGGGGCCTCCACGAGCAGTACTTC
>TRBJ2-7|.|many|TRBV25-1
CASSDRSYEQYF
TGTGCCAGCAGTGACCGCTCCTACGAGCAGTACTTC
>TRBJ2-5|.|.|TRBV7-6
CASRMGRLETQYF
TGTGCCAGCAGGATGGGGCGATTAGAGACCCAGTACTTC
>TRBJ1-1|.|.|TRBV6-1
CASSEAPGGTTEAFF
TGTGCCAGCAGTGAAGCCCCGGGAGGGACCACTGAAGCTTTCTTT
>TRBJ1-1|TRBD1|.|TRBV6-5
CASSYYRGNTEAFF
TGTGCCAGCAGTTATTACAGGGGGAACACTGAAGCTTTCTTT
>TRBJ1-5|.|.|TRBV14
CASSQGTSQPQHF
TGTGCCAGCAGCCAAGGAACGAGTCAGCCCCAGCATTTT
>TRBJ1-2|.|once|TRBV12-3/TRBV12-4
CASSFGGGGYTF
TGTGCCAGCAGTTTCGGGGGGGGTGGCTACACCTTC
>TRBJ2-7|.|.|TRBV30
CAWSVQYEQYF
TGTGCCTGGAGTGTACAGTACGAGCAGTACTTC
>TRBJ2-3|TRBD2|.|TRBV5-4
CASSSGTSGTTDTQYF
TGTGCCAGCAGCTCTGGGACTAGCGGGACCACAGATACGCAGTATTTT
>TRBJ1-5|.|.|TRBV6-5
CASSYSQGGNQPQHF
TGTGCCAGCAGTTACTCGCAGGGCGGCAATCAGCCCCAGCATTTT
>TRBJ1-2|TRBD1|.|TRBV9
CASSVGWTGNVGYTF
TGTGCCAGCAGCGTAGGATGGACAGGGAACGTTGGCTACACCTTC
>TRBJ2-7|.|once|TRBV4-3
CASSQDKSYEQYF
TGCGCCAGCAGCCAAGACAAGAGCTACGAGCAGTACTTC
>TRBJ1-6|TRBD1|few|TRBV10-2
CASREQGANSPLHF
TGCGCCAGCAGAGAACAGGGGGCAAATTCACCCCTCCACTTT
>TRBJ2-5|.|.|TRBV2
CASSERQGLVTTQYF
TGTGCCAGCAGTGAAAGGCAGGGCCTGGTCACGACCCAGTACTTC
>TRBJ1-2|TRBD1|.|TRBV3-1/TRBV3-2
CASSQGGDRAGGYTF
TGTGCCAGCAGCCAAGGTGGGGACAGGGCGGGAGGCTACACCTTC
>TRBJ1-1|.|once|TRBV6-5
CASSYGRGTLNTEAFF
TGTGCCAGCAGTTACGGAAGGGGGACATTGAACACTGAAGCTTTCTTT
>TRBJ2-1|TRBD2|.|TRBV11-2
CASSLTSGGNNEQFF
TGTGCCAGCAGCTTAACTAGCGGGGGTAACAATGAGCAGTTCTTC
>TRBJ2-3|.|.|TRBV7-3
CASSFGGRTDTQYF
TGTGCCAGCAGCTTCGGGGGGCGAACAGATACGCAGTATTTT
>TRBJ1-6|.|.|TRBV30
CAWSVPPNSPLHF
TGTGCCTGGAGCGTCCCTCCCAATTCACCCCTCCACTTT
>TRBJ2-7|.|.|TRBV7-8
CASRLAGSSYEQYF
TGTGCCAGCAGGTTGGCTGGGAGCTCCTACGAGCAGTACTTC
>TRBJ1-4|TRBD1|.|TRBV6-6
CASSLQGNNEKLFF
TGTGCCAGCAGTTTACAGGGGAATAATGAAAAACTGTTTTTT
>TRBJ1-1|.|few|TRBV9
CASSVDMRVDTEAFF
TGTGCCAGCAGCGTAGATATGAGGGTCGACACTGAAGCTTTCTTT
>TRBJ2-7|.|.|TRBV6-2/TRBV6-3
CASSYHREPYEQYF
TGTGCCAGCAGTTACCACAGGGAGCCCTACGAGCAGTACTTC
>TRBJ2-3|TRBD2|.|TRBV7-2
CASSLPLGTSGDSTDTQYF
TGTGCCAGCAGCTTACCCCTCGGGACTAGCGGGGATAGCACAGATACGCAGTATTTT
>TRBJ1-2|TRBD1|.|TRBV5-1
CASSDGQGYGYTF
TGCGCCAGCAGCGACGGACAGGGCTATGGCTACACCTTC
>TRBJ1-2|.|.|TRBV7-2
CASSLPGTNYGYTF
TGTGCCAGCAGCCTGCCTGGGACAAACTATGGCTACACCTTC
>TRBJ2-7|TRBD1|.|TRBV10-1
CATSSQGTGVHEQYF
TGCGCCACCAGTTCCCAGGGGACAGGGGTCCACGAGCAGTACTTC
>TRBJ1-5|.|.|TRBV21-1
CASGDRGQGYQPQHF
TGTGCCAGCGGCGACAGGGGACAGGGATATCAGCCCCAGCATTTT
>TRBJ2-3|TRBD1|.|TRBV7-3
CASSSGTGEGDTQYF
TGTGCCAGCAGCTCAGGGACAGGGGAAGGGGATACGCAGTATTTT
>TRBJ1-3|.|.|TRBV11-2
CASSLGQGNTIYF
TGTGCCAGCAGCTTAGGACAGGGAAACACCATATATTTT
>TRBJ2-7|TRBD2|.|TRBV27
CASNRGDGYEQYF
TGTGCCAGCAACCGGGGGGATGGCTACGAGCAGTACTTC